This entry is about one T cell receptor beta chain. These data originate in a study of Ad26.COV2.S vaccination and SARS-CoV-2 variants. The overall study: The trial was COV1001 and the donor's arm was Ad26.COV2.S.

Indicated treatment: over 15 received Ad26.COV2.S at low or high dose, single or two shots; five or six received placebo; per-sample allocation not given. The samples were gathered on day 63 after the first injection of vaccine or placebo. Germline V CDR1 and CDR2: SGHNT, YYREEE (reference sequence). The V gene lost 5 bases and the J gene lost 8 bases, with 20 bases spanning the gap. The CDR3 is 15 residues long. The protocol was immunoSEQ multiplex PCR, while the TCRdb copy is restricted to in-frame clones and leaves out a portion. The table shows roughly 390,000 clones, with around nine tenths occurring only once.

The source material was peripheral blood, sampled in a trial of Ad26.COV2.S vaccine versus placebo. The sequence came from a person aged 18-60 years who received the Ad26.COV2.S COVID-19 vaccine or a placebo. V usage is TRBV5-4 and J usage is TRBJ2-1, with D possibly matching TRBD1 (6 bases). CDR3 nucleotides: TGTGCCAGCAGATCGACCAGGGGTGCGAGCTATGAGCAGTTCTTC. Protein sequence: CASRSTRGASYEQFF.